This T cell receptor (beta chain) was sequenced in a study of blood T cell repertoires in COVID-19 (TCRdb year 2020). For the wider study: The collaborator samples originated in the United States, Italy and Spain and spanned the acute and convalescent phases of COVID-19. The material from the prospective study consisted of cDNA or gDNA derived from T cells, B-cell-depleted T cells, or PBMCs. A de-identified subject ID, COVID-19 status, age in years and sex were almost always included in the sample metadata. A freely available public database, intended as a resource for researchers studying the immune response to SARS-CoV-2, is where the repertoires were released. Where available, HLA class I and class II types were obtained from metadata supplied by the sample provider rather than from assay-based typing. Subjects who had been exposed to COVID-19, were actively infected with it, or had recovered from it provided the deeply sampled blood TCRbeta repertoires that made up the dataset. The samples were drawn from the first 160 participants of the ongoing ImmuneRACE study and from 1,254 subjects provided by 6 global collaborators. Study-wide findings and limitations: The amount of clinical and demographic metadata varied by source and participant and was provided uncurated.

This clone was observed a single time. Its antigen has not been determined. The record has no base qualities; no much larger clone is one base away. Enrolling through a virtual design, the prospective study's participants ranged in age from roughly 18 to 90 years and lived across some 22 United States geographic areas. In the prospective study, participants were assigned to cohorts based on the clinical history participants reported in a screening survey and a study questionnaire. Mobile phlebotomists in the prospective study collected whole blood, serum and a nasopharyngeal or oropharyngeal swab from every participant. Participants in the prospective study had the option to provide additional blood draws and questionnaires over a roughly two-month period. Before DNA extraction, prospective study blood samples were shipped either frozen or at room temperature. CDR1 and CDR2, per the germline V gene, are ENHRY and SYGVKD. The CDR3 sequence holds 14 residues, the cysteine and phenylalanine included. Of all the DNA, just the CDR3 is kept, 42 bases in frame from base 1. V is pruned by 10 bases and J by 0 bases, leaving 4 bases of the junction without a gene match.

The immunoSEQ Assay, a bias-controlled multiplex PCR, was used to amplify TCRbeta CDR3 regions from genomic DNA. Concerning the study's data processing: The number of nucleated cells in each sample was estimated from the amplification of reference gene primers within the assay. Sequence reads were collapsed and filtered to measure the absolute abundance of every unique TCRbeta CDR3 rearrangement. For each sample, productive Simpson clonality was calculated as the square root of Simpson's diversity index over productive rearrangements. What TCRdb holds here is the immuneACCESS table cut down to in-frame rearrangements. Part of the clones is not present; checked against another copy, under half of the missing clones reflect an unresolved V gene, and the others are unexplained. V, J and clone size were drawn from that table, and D and trimming were deduced from the DNA. The sample yields approximately 200,000 clones; 65% to 85% were counted once. The ten biggest clones cover less than 8% of the sample.

This TCR was recovered from a woman in her thirties or forties with acute COVID-19. Material for sequencing was PBMCs or T cells enriched from blood (not recorded which). The chain links TRBV10-3 with TRBJ2-7; 12 bases in the junction line up with TRBD2. The CDR3 corresponds to CASSTSGGSYEQYF. The DNA reads TGTGCCAGCTCGACTAGCGGGGGCTCCTACGAGCAGTACTTC.